Below are 3 T cell receptor beta chains sequenced from a single sample in a study of blood T cell repertoires in COVID-19 (dated by TCRdb to the early 2020s). The method behind the library was the immunoSEQ multiplex PCR assay. TCRdb's version of the immuneACCESS table is confined to in-frame rearrangements and falls short of the full clone set. An unresolved V gene accounts for under half of the shortfall where checked; the remainder is of unknown origin. This sample gives about 220,000 clones in total; roughly 84% of them show up just once. Clones ranked in the top ten supply more than 2.5% of the sample. The specimen sequenced was peripheral blood. These receptor sequences come from a woman aged 25 to 39 who had recovered from COVID-19.

The rearrangement joins TRBV5-1 to TRBJ1-4; 7 bases are shared with TRBD1. CDR3 size: 14 residues. Germline CDR1 and CDR2: SGHRS and YFSETQ. The V gene end was trimmed by 4 bases and the J gene end by 4 bases; junction bases not matched to a gene: 4. CDR3 bases: TGCGCCAGCAGCGCGGGACAGCTTAATGAAAAACTGTTTTTT. This gives the protein CASSAGQLNEKLFF.

In its sample, this clone was seen a few times. The chain uses TRBV9 and TRBJ1-5; no clear D gene. This CDR3 is 17 amino acids long. Germline CDR1 reads SGDLS; CDR2 reads YYNGEE. The V end was cut by 0 bases, the J end by 9 bases, with 22 bases between. CDR3 coding DNA: TGTGCCAGCAGCGTAGAAGTTAGTCCGAACCCAGCGTGGCCCCAGCATTTT. Translating gives CASSVEVSPNPAWPQHF.

The chain has TRBV7-6 and TRBJ2-1; 8 bases are a match to TRBD2. Losses at the gene ends were 1 base for V and 8 bases for J; bases not matched to a gene: 10. The CDR3 extends over 16 amino acids. Germline CDR1 and CDR2: SGHVS and FNYEAQ. The CDR3 here is CASSLVDREGRHEQFF. The CDR3 DNA reads TGTGCCAGCAGCTTAGTTGATCGGGAGGGCCGCCATGAGCAGTTCTTC. Filled out from reference TRBV7-6 and TRBJ2-1, the complete variable domain reads GAGVSQSPRYKVTKRGQDVALRCDPISGHVSLYWYRQALGQGPEFLTYFNYEAQQDKSGLPNDRFSAERPEGSISTLTIQRTEQRDSAMYRCASSLVDREGRHEQFFGPGTRLTVL.